This paragraph reports one T cell receptor (beta chain). This could be a read error, since a much larger clone is one nucleotide away. The data are from a study of tumor-infiltrating lymphocytes in primary liver carcinoma. Study overall: Tumors were staged T1-T3 N0M0 and measured about 4 to 11 cm across.

Researchers generated TCR beta cDNA from roughly 520 ng of total RNA, relying on a constant-region primer. Libraries of TCR beta came from three nested multiplex PCR rounds with slightly modified ARM-PCR. TRBV1-TRBV30 forward primers and a C-beta reverse primer were used in the first two PCR rounds, which each ran for nine to ten cycles. TCRdb fed the multiplex PCR reads into MiXCR, producing one record per CDR3 protein. The repertoire holds around 100,000 distinct CDR3 sequences, 69% seen once, with roughly 10% in the top ten. The source material, 20-30 mg of unsorted bulk tissue, was used to co-extract RNA and DNA. At sampling, these chronic HBV carriers had received no treatment. CDR3 length: 15 amino acids. The germline V gene has CDR1 SGHDN and CDR2 FVKESK.

This chain joins TRBV14 and TRBJ2-6; maybe TRBD1 (5 bases). The receptor comes from a woman in her fifties or sixties with primary liver carcinoma and hepatitis B virus infection. The sequencing sample was made of liver tumor tissue from sampling region 5. This sample's subset: tumor region T5, tumor centre. The CDR3 region has the DNA TGTGTCAGCAGTCAGGGTTTCTCTGGGGCCAACGTCCTGACTTTC. Translating it yields CVSSQGFSGANVLTF.